Following are 12 T cell receptor beta chains from one sample sequenced in a study of T cell responses to AZD1222 COVID-19 vaccine (dated by TCRdb to about 2021). Taken with the paper, the label for time point translates to: baseline before first vaccination. The protocol used for the library was the immunoSEQ multiplex PCR assay. TCRdb took this table from immuneACCESS and kept in-frame rearrangements with V and J called. Such tables lack part of the clones; where checked against another copy, unresolved V genes explain under half of the gap, and the rest is unexplained. The sample table shows tens of thousands of clones, and 90% are seen once. The top ten hold about 5.2% of the sample. This specimen was peripheral blood, taken on day 0 of AZD1222 vaccination. Every receptor here comes from an adult in good health.

V usage is TRBV6-6 and J usage is TRBJ2-4; D may match TRBD1 or TRBD2 (6 bases each). Germline V lookup: CDR1 MNHNY, CDR2 SVGAGI (reference sequence). CDR3 length: 13 residues. Trimming took off 0 bases at V and 9 bases at J, with 9 bases between the two ends. The CDR3 sequence: CASSYSGGGIQYF. In nucleotides, the CDR3 is TGTGCCAGCAGTTACTCGGGGGGCGGCATTCAGTACTTC.

The genes are TRBV6-6 and TRBJ1-2, with a weak D call TRBD1 (5 bases). The V gene's germline CDR1 is MNHNY and CDR2 SVGAGI (reference sequence). V shed 5 bases and J shed 5 bases, with 18 bases lying between them. The CDR3 extends over 15 amino acids. CDR3 protein: CASSTLRQMGYGYTF. The CDR3 DNA follows: TGTGCCAGCAGTACCCTCCGACAGATGGGATATGGCTACACCTTC.

The chain links TRBV19 to TRBJ2-4; 8 nucleotides agree with TRBD1. The CDR3 consists of 15 residues. With V trimmed by 3 bases and J by 2 bases, 3 bases remained unmatched. Germline CDR1 LNHDA, CDR2 SQIVND (reference sequence). CDR3 DNA: TGTGCCAGTAGTATTCCAGGGGGCCCCAAAAACATTCAGTACTTC. As protein: CASSIPGGPKNIQYF. The variable domain in full, completed from reference TRBV19 and TRBJ2-4, reads DGGITQSPKYLFRKEGQNVTLSCEQNLNHDAMYWYRQDPGQGLRLIYYSQIVNDFQKGDIAEGYSVSREKKESFPLTVTSAQKNPTAFYLCASSIPGGPKNIQYFGAGTRLSVL.

CDR3 protein: CASGPKQLNRDEQYF. CDR3 DNA sequence: TGTGCTAGTGGTCCGAAGCAACTTAACAGGGACGAGCAGTACTTC. The chain links TRBV12-5 to TRBJ2-7; D is possibly TRBD1 (6 bases). Germline CDR1 is LGHNT and CDR2 is FRNRAP. This CDR3 has 15 amino acids. The V end lost 5 bases, the J end lost 5 bases, and 19 bases lay between the germline ends.

The rearrangement uses TRBV18 and TRBJ1-4; D ambiguous. Germline V gene data show CDR1 as KGHSH and CDR2 as LQKENI. The CDR3 sequence is 13 residues long. V was pared by 2 bases and J by 6 bases, with 7 bases between. CDR3 sequence (DNA): TGTGCCAGCTCACCAAAGGGTTATGAAAAACTGTTTTTT. Amino acids: CASSPKGYEKLFF.

The chain has TRBV27 and TRBJ2-7, with 8 bases that match TRBD1. Germline V gene sequence: CDR1 MNHEY, CDR2 SMNVEV (reference sequence). The CDR3 runs 15 residues. Losses at the gene ends were 3 bases for V and 2 bases for J; bases not matched to a gene: 6. CDR3 protein: CASSFLGQGPYEQYF. CDR3 DNA sequence: TGTGCCAGCAGTTTCCTCGGACAGGGACCCTACGAGCAGTACTTC.

Written as DNA, the CDR3 is TGTGCCAGCCCCCCGCGGACAGGGTATTGGAATGAGCAGTTCTTC. Translating it yields CASPPRTGYWNEQFF. V gene TRBV28 combines with J gene TRBJ2-1, with 8 bases aligning to TRBD1. The germline gives CDR1 MDHEN, CDR2 SYDVKM. The CDR3 covers 15 residues. V gave up 8 bases and J gave up 7 bases; unmatched junction bases: 13.

V is TRBV5-5 and J is TRBJ2-2; 10 nucleotides agree with TRBD2. The length of the CDR3 is 18 residues. Germline loops: CDR1 SGHKS, CDR2 YYEKEE (reference sequence). Germline trimming cut 0 bases from V and 3 bases from J; bases unmatched to any gene: 8. CDR3 sequence: CASSLVASGGPYTGELFF. CDR3 DNA sequence: TGTGCCAGCAGCTTGGTAGCTAGCGGGGGCCCTTACACCGGGGAGCTGTTTTTT.

V gene TRBV19 combines with J gene TRBJ1-1; no definite D call. The CDR3 is made up of 15 amino acids. V gave up 3 bases and J gave up 1 base, with 12 bases separating them. Looked up from germline, CDR1 is LNHDA and CDR2 is SQIVND (reference sequence). CDR3 sequence reads: CASSMGREWNTEAFF. Here the CDR3 DNA reads TGTGCCAGTAGTATGGGAAGAGAGTGGAACACTGAAGCTTTCTTT.

The CDR3 region has the DNA TGTGCCAGCCCTGGTTCCCTGAAGGCTGAAGCTTTCTTT. As protein: CASPGSLKAEAFF. The chain couples TRBV7-9 to TRBJ1-1; D gene unclear. Germline assignment: CDR1 SEHNR and CDR2 FQNEAQ (reference sequence). CDR3 length: 13 residues. V was shortened by 8 bases and J by 6 bases, with 16 bases between the two germline ends. Full variable domain (missing parts from reference TRBV7-9 and TRBJ1-1): DTGVSQNPRHKITKRGQNVTFRCDPISEHNRLYWYRQTLGQGPEFLTYFQNEAQLEKSRLLSDRFSAERPKGSFSTLEIQRTEQGDSAMYLCASPGSLKAEAFFGQGTRLTVV.

This clone was detected once. This chain connects TRBV11-2 to TRBJ2-1; D is uncertain. V was clipped by 2 bases and J by 3 bases, with 8 bases between them. The CDR3 extends over 14 amino acids. In germline, CDR1 is SGHAT, CDR2 FQNNGV. The CDR3 region is CASSLSFDYNEQFF. The CDR3 DNA sequence: TGTGCCAGCAGCTTATCGTTCGACTACAATGAGCAGTTCTTC.

V usage is TRBV19 and J usage is TRBJ1-5; 9 nucleotides agree with TRBD1. The CDR3 runs to 16 residues. V lost 1 base, J lost 6 bases, and 7 bases stayed unmatched. In germline, CDR1 is LNHDA, CDR2 SQIVND (reference sequence). CDR3 bases: TGTGCCAGTAGTATAGGAGGACAGGGGACTAGTCAGCCCCAGCATTTT. This encodes CASSIGGQGTSQPQHF.